The clone carrying this T cell receptor (beta chain) was detected only a few times. The data belong to a study of tumor-infiltrating lymphocytes in primary liver carcinoma. Synthesis of TCR beta cDNA was carried out from 450 to 650 ng total RNA with a constant-region primer. Libraries for TCR beta were built through three nested multiplex PCR rounds, which together made up a slightly modified ARM-PCR procedure. TCRdb used MiXCR to reprocess the multiplex PCR reads, holding one entry per CDR3 protein. The profile shows 320,000 or so distinct CDR3 sequences, 65% of them singletons. The authors took blood RNA from unsorted whole blood and also extracted germline DNA. The clonotype was recovered from a man aged 40-50 years with primary liver carcinoma and hepatitis B virus infection. The specimen sequenced was peripheral blood.

CDR3 region: CASSLAGVEKLFF. DNA for the CDR3: TGTGCCAGCAGTTTAGCCGGGGTTGAAAAACTGTTTTTT. The chain recombines TRBV12-3 or TRBV12-4 with TRBJ1-4; D unresolved. V was trimmed by 0 bases and J by 7 bases, leaving 6 bases between them. CDR3 size: 13 residues.